This TCR beta chain emerged from a study of blood T cells in healthy people across ages. This clonotype was recorded a few times. Its antigen is as yet unknown. With a much larger clone just one base away, this may be a read error. PCR was performed a second time for about 7 to 11 cycles using a sample-barcoded 5' primer and a J-beta primer mix. TCRdb re-called the 5' RACE reads with MiXCR, one entry per CDR3 protein. Of over 500,000 distinct CDR3 sequences listed, under 65% are singletons. CDR3 length: 15 amino acids. CDR1 and CDR2 (germline): SGDLS, YYNGEE. Study-wide results and limits: The study found more naive CD4+ cells and higher diversity in long-lived than aged donors.

The V and J genes are TRBV9 and TRBJ2-1, with TRBD2 matching over 13 bases. The sample taken for sequencing was blood. This receptor was obtained from a woman at least 80 years old in good health. The CDR3 coding sequence is TGTGTCAGCAGCGTAGTCGGACTAGCGGGAGATGAGCAGTTCTTC. Amino acid sequence: CVSSVVGLAGDEQFF.